The 5 T cell receptor beta chains listed next were all sequenced from one sample in a study of technical replicates of blood from a few donors. Generated by immunoSEQ multiplex PCR, the TCRdb table keeps only in-frame clones and is missing some. The sample carries 67,000 or so clones, around 90% recorded once. Sequencing used T cells isolated from PBMCs. The source of these receptors is a human donor in good health.

The rearrangement links TRBV15 to TRBJ2-3, with D perhaps matching TRBD1 (6 bases). This CDR3 has 16 amino acids. Germline V gene data show CDR1 as LNHNV and CDR2 as YYDKDF (reference sequence). V was clipped by 2 bases and J by 4 bases, with 16 bases between them. The CDR3 protein is CATSRYRVVPPDTQYF. CDR3 DNA sequence: TGTGCCACCAGCAGATACAGGGTCGTCCCCCCAGATACGCAGTATTTT.

The gene calls are TRBV7-8 and TRBJ1-1; D is unclear. The CDR3 runs to 14 residues. Germline V gene lookup returns CDR1 SGHVS and CDR2 FQNEAQ. V was shortened by 2 bases and J by 1 base, with 8 bases between the two germline ends. CDR3 sequence (DNA): TGTGCCAGCAGCTTACGGGGATCGAACACTGAAGCTTTCTTT. Its protein product is CASSLRGSNTEAFF.

The chain joins TRBV4-2 to TRBJ1-1; 7 bases agree with TRBD1. The germline V gene has CDR1 LGHNA and CDR2 YNFKEQ. The CDR3 runs 16 residues. V lost 0 bases and J lost 4; bases outside the gene matches: 8. This chain's CDR3 is CASSQDHGRGSTEAFF. CDR3 in DNA: TGTGCCAGCAGCCAAGACCATGGCAGGGGGTCCACTGAAGCTTTCTTT.

The V call is TRBV19, the J call TRBJ1-2; possibly TRBD1 for D (5 bases). Germline V gives CDR1 LNHDA, CDR2 SQIVND (reference sequence). The CDR3 length is 13 residues. V was trimmed by 6 bases and J by 4 bases, leaving 12 bases between them. In DNA, the CDR3 is TGTGCCAGTAGATCGCAGGGTCCCTATGGCTACACCTTC. Its protein product is CASRSQGPYGYTF.

V is TRBV11-2 and J is TRBJ2-1, with D hard to call. This CDR3 is built from 13 residues. Germline-derived CDR1 and CDR2 are SGHAT and FQNNGV. V lost 5 bases, J lost 6 bases, and 11 bases lay in between. The CDR3 sequence: CASSLGLSNEQFF. The CDR3 bases are TGTGCCAGCAGCCTTGGCTTAAGCAATGAGCAGTTCTTC.